These T cell receptor beta chains were read from a single sample in a study of cytomegalovirus exposure and HLA in healthy donors. Method: immunoSEQ multiplex PCR; TCRdb's copy keeps in-frame clones and lacks some. The repertoire holds around 170,000 clones, with roughly three quarters as singletons. The sample was PBMCs. Every receptor here comes from a woman aged 30 to 39 in good health and CMV-seropositive. The CDR3 runs from the conserved cysteine through the conserved F or W. The order of the fields is V gene, clone size, D gene, J gene, CDR3 protein, CDR3 DNA. A D gene is named only where the DNA matches it firmly. A row's size may be missing; if present it is once, few, many or a size class.

>TRBV29-1|-|-|TRBJ1-4
CSVMTGANEKLFF
TGCAGCGTGATGACGGGGGCTAATGAAAAACTGTTTTTT
>TRBV5-6|-|TRBD1|TRBJ1-2
CASSLGDRGYGYTF
TGTGCCAGCAGCTTGGGGGACAGGGGTTATGGCTACACCTTC
>TRBV7-2|-|-|TRBJ2-7
CASSLRRQTYEQYF
TGTGCCAGCAGCTTAAGACGACAAACCTACGAGCAGTACTTC
>TRBV5-1|-|TRBD1|TRBJ1-1
CASSVGQLEAFF
TGCGCCAGCAGCGTGGGACAGCTTGAAGCTTTCTTT
>TRBV4-1|-|-|TRBJ1-6
CASSPSEGYSPLHF
TGCGCCAGCAGCCCCTCGGAGGGATATTCACCCCTCCACTTT
>TRBV7-9|-|-|TRBJ2-2
CASSLLARNTGELFF
TGTGCCAGCAGCTTATTGGCCAGAAACACCGGGGAGCTGTTTTTT
>TRBV6-6|-|-|TRBJ2-1
CASSYSTRVTYNEQFF
TGTGCCAGCAGTTACTCAACGCGTGTCACCTACAATGAGCAGTTCTTC
>TRBV19|-|TRBD1|TRBJ1-5
CASSKYDREPQPQHF
TGTGCCAGTAGTAAATATGACAGGGAACCTCAGCCCCAGCATTTT
>TRBV6-4|-|-|TRBJ2-1
CASSTVAGYNEQFF
TGTGCCAGCAGCACTGTGGCAGGGTACAATGAGCAGTTCTTC
>TRBV2|-|-|TRBJ1-2
CASSALTDNGGYTF
TGTGCCAGCAGTGCACTGACCGACAACGGCGGCTACACCTTC
>TRBV7-2|-|TRBD2|TRBJ2-3
CASSLVGAGALGDTQYF
TGTGCCAGCAGCTTAGTAGGAGCGGGGGCTCTTGGAGATACGCAGTATTTT
>TRBV27|-|-|TRBJ1-1
CASSARRNTEAFF
TGTGCCAGCAGTGCCCGTAGGAACACTGAAGCTTTCTTT
>TRBV28|-|TRBD1|TRBJ1-2
CASVTGTGVLDLGGYTF
TGTGCCAGCGTAACCGGGACAGGGGTTCTTGATCTAGGGGGCTACACCTTC
>TRBV12-5|-|-|TRBJ2-1
CASGLRELNEQFF
TGTGCTAGTGGTTTGAGGGAGCTGAATGAGCAGTTCTTC
>TRBV28|-|-|TRBJ1-1
CASSLWGEGNTEAFF
TGTGCCAGCAGTTTATGGGGGGAGGGGAACACTGAAGCTTTCTTT
>TRBV6-6|-|-|TRBJ1-5
CASAAAQSNQPQHF
TGTGCCAGTGCCGCGGCGCAGAGCAATCAGCCCCAGCATTTT
>TRBV28|once|-|TRBJ2-3
CASSFHIPPGQGGTDTQYF
TGTGCCAGCAGTTTCCACATCCCCCCTGGGCAGGGTGGCACAGATACGCAGTATTTT
>TRBV5-6|-|-|TRBJ1-2
CASRDSVNYGYTF
TGTGCCAGCAGGGACAGCGTTAACTATGGCTACACCTTC
>TRBV7-2|-|-|TRBJ2-3
CASSRSGPPDTQYF
TGTGCCAGCAGCCGCAGCGGGCCACCGGATACGCAGTATTTT
>TRBV28|-|TRBD2|TRBJ2-5
CASSFRGGGETQYF
TGTGCCAGCAGTTTCCGGGGGGGCGGGGAGACCCAGTACTTC
>TRBV4-3|-|TRBD1|TRBJ2-7
CASSMTGAYEQYF
TGCGCCAGCAGCATGACAGGGGCCTACGAGCAGTACTTC
>TRBV6-7|-|-|TRBJ2-1
CASQGTEQFF
TGTGCCAGCCAGGGGACTGAGCAGTTCTTC
>TRBV9|-|-|TRBJ2-2
CASSVVALNTGELFF
TGTGCCAGCAGCGTAGTTGCGTTGAACACCGGGGAGCTGTTTTTT
>TRBV27|-|-|TRBJ1-6
CASSLGPAFNSPLHF
TGTGCCAGCAGTTTAGGGCCAGCCTTTAATTCACCCCTCCACTTT
>TRBV6-1|-|-|TRBJ1-5
CASNGQSNQPQHF
TGTGCCAGCAATGGACAGAGCAATCAGCCCCAGCATTTT
>TRBV5-1|-|TRBD1|TRBJ1-1
CASSLGQGPLNTEAFF
TGCGCCAGCAGCTTGGGACAGGGGCCCTTGAACACTGAAGCTTTCTTT
>TRBV6-5|-|-|TRBJ1-6
CASSYPEPNSPLHF
TGTGCCAGCAGTTACCCGGAGCCGAATTCACCCCTCCACTTT
>TRBV11-2|few|TRBD2|TRBJ2-1
CASSPQRGGNEQFF
TGTGCCAGCAGCCCCCAGCGGGGGGGCAATGAGCAGTTCTTC
>TRBV28|-|TRBD1|TRBJ1-1
CASSPQGWNEAFF
TGTGCCAGCAGCCCACAGGGGTGGAATGAAGCTTTCTTT
>TRBV28|-|-|TRBJ1-4
CASTLMGAANEKLFF
TGTGCCAGCACCCTCATGGGGGCAGCTAATGAAAAACTGTTTTTT
>TRBV10-3|-|-|TRBJ2-5
CAISEPTSGETQYF
TGTGCCATCAGTGAGCCTACCTCGGGAGAGACCCAGTACTTC
>TRBV27|-|-|TRBJ1-5
CASRRGLSNQPQHF
TGTGCCAGCAGACGGGGTCTGAGCAATCAGCCCCAGCATTTT
>TRBV10-2|once|-|TRBJ2-7
CASSPTTSPISYEQYF
TGCGCCAGCAGTCCTACAACTAGTCCCATCTCCTACGAGCAGTACTTC
>TRBV10-3|-|-|TRBJ1-5
CAISESTGGHNQPQHF
TGTGCCATCAGTGAGTCGACTGGGGGCCACAATCAGCCCCAGCATTTT
>TRBV7-6|-|-|TRBJ1-6
CASSLLSRAYNSPLHF
TGTGCCAGCAGCTTACTGAGCAGGGCCTATAATTCACCCCTCCACTTT
>TRBV19|few|TRBD2|TRBJ2-3
CASSIVAGGHTDTQYF
TGTGCCAGTAGTATAGTAGCGGGGGGACACACAGATACGCAGTATTTT
>TRBV11-2|-|-|TRBJ1-1
CASSFFTWSTEAFF
TGTGCCAGCAGCTTTTTCACTTGGAGTACTGAAGCTTTCTTT
>TRBV12-2|-|-|TRBJ1-2
CASRLVTGWYGYTF
TGTGCAAGTCGCTTAGTAACAGGGTGGTATGGCTACACCTTC
>TRBV7-9|-|-|TRBJ2-7
CASSLSYEQYF
TGTGCCAGCAGCCTCTCCTACGAGCAGTACTTC
>TRBV7-2|-|-|TRBJ1-3
CASSLAKGTGNTIYF
TGTGCCAGCAGCTTAGCGAAGGGGACTGGAAACACCATATATTTT
>TRBV10-3|-|TRBD1|TRBJ2-2
CAISESSQGAGELFF
TGTGCCATCAGTGAGTCGAGCCAGGGGGCCGGGGAGCTGTTTTTT
>TRBV5-5|-|TRBD1|TRBJ2-1
CASSLEGQGFNEQFF
TGTGCCAGCAGCTTGGAAGGACAGGGGTTTAATGAGCAGTTCTTC
>TRBV5-8|-|-|TRBJ1-5
CASSPHQNQPQHF
TGTGCCAGCAGCCCGCACCAGAATCAGCCCCAGCATTTT
>TRBV7-9|-|TRBD1|TRBJ1-4
CASSTRTGEKLFF
TGTGCCAGCAGCACACGGACAGGGGAAAAACTGTTTTTT
>TRBV5-4|-|-|TRBJ2-7
CASSLPGRNEQYF
TGTGCCAGCAGCTTGCCGGGGAGGAACGAGCAGTACTTC
>TRBV6-5|-|-|TRBJ1-1
CASSYSGTPGSWAFF
TGTGCCAGCAGTTACTCCGGGACACCGGGATCGTGGGCTTTCTTT
>TRBV30|-|-|TRBJ1-2
CAWLVGPSDGYTF
TGTGCCTGGTTAGTGGGGCCGTCCGATGGCTACACCTTC
>TRBV9|-|-|TRBJ2-3
CASGAMNTQYF
TGTGCCAGCGGAGCCATGAATACGCAGTATTTT
>TRBV4-2|-|-|TRBJ1-2
CASSQVGAVSLGYGYTF
TGTGCCAGCAGCCAAGTGGGGGCAGTTTCTCTCGGCTATGGCTACACCTTC
>TRBV5-1|few|TRBD2|TRBJ2-3
CASSLDAGGTDTQYF
TGCGCCAGCAGCTTGGATGCGGGGGGCACAGATACGCAGTATTTT